Listed below are T cell receptor beta chains from one sample, sequenced in a study of shared clonotypes between healthy human individuals. This table comes from immunoSEQ multiplex PCR, and its TCRdb copy is limited to in-frame clones, with some not included. The repertoire holds around 79,000 clones, with 50% to 70% as singletons. The sample was memory CD8+ T cells sorted from blood. The receptors derive from a man aged 25 to 40 in good health. The CDR3 runs from the conserved cysteine through the conserved F or W. A D gene is named only where the DNA matches it firmly. A clone size is listed for some rows: how often the clone was seen (once, few, many), or a class if it is expanded.

few | . | TRBJ2-7 | TRBV28 | TGTGCCAGCAGTTTGACATTGGCAGGGGTAAGCTACGAGCAGTACTTC | CASSLTLAGVSYEQYF
. | . | TRBJ2-2 | TRBV11-2 | TGTGCCAGCAGCTCACAAGACCCCACCCCCGGGGAGCTGTTTTTT | CASSSQDPTPGELFF
. | . | TRBJ2-2 | TRBV12-2 | TGTGCAAGTCGCTTAGCCGGTTACGGGGCCGGGGAGCTGTTTTTT | CASRLAGYGAGELFF
few | . | TRBJ2-3 | TRBV7-9 | TGTGCCAGCAGCTCAAAAGGGGCGGTCGTTTGGACAGATACGCAGTATTTT | CASSSKGAVVWTDTQYF
many | . | TRBJ2-7 | TRBV9 | TGTGCCAGCAGCGTAGCGGGGTCCCCCCTATCCTACGAGCAGTACTTC | CASSVAGSPLSYEQYF
many | . | TRBJ1-5 | TRBV5-6 | TGTGCCAGCAGCCCATCGCAATCGAGTCAGCCCCAGCATTTT | CASSPSQSSQPQHF
. | . | TRBJ2-7 | TRBV25-1 | TGTGCCAGCATGTCACTCCAGGGTTTCTCCTACGAGCAGTACTTC | CASMSLQGFSYEQYF
. | . | TRBJ2-1 | TRBV27 | TGTGCCAGCAGTTTAGGGGGGAATGAGCAGTTCTTC | CASSLGGNEQFF
. | . | TRBJ2-3 | TRBV29-1 | TGCAGCGTTGACACCCTAAATAGTGATACGCAGTATTTT | CSVDTLNSDTQYF
. | . | TRBJ2-2 | TRBV7-8 | TGTGCCAGCAGCAACCTTAATTGGAGGAGCGGGGAGCTGTTTTTT | CASSNLNWRSGELFF
few | TRBD2 | TRBJ2-1 | TRBV27 | TGTGCCAGCAGTCCGCCGGGACTAGAACAGTTCTTC | CASSPPGLEQFF
. | . | TRBJ2-7 | TRBV7-2 | TGTGCCAGCAGCTTAAACTACGGGATGGTTTCCTACGAGCAGTACTTC | CASSLNYGMVSYEQYF
. | . | TRBJ2-2 | TRBV5-1 | TGCGCCAGCAGCCTGAGGTCTAACACCGGGGAGCTGTTTTTT | CASSLRSNTGELFF
. | . | TRBJ1-1 | TRBV4-3 | TGCGCCAGCAGCTATGACAGCCACACAACCTCGAACACTGAAGCTTTCTTT | CASSYDSHTTSNTEAFF
. | TRBD1 | TRBJ1-5 | TRBV19 | TGTGCCAGTAGTATAGTTGGACAGGCCAATCAGCCCCAGCATTTT | CASSIVGQANQPQHF
. | . | TRBJ1-1 | TRBV18 | TGTGCCAGCTCACCCCAGTCGAACACTGAAGCTTTCTTT | CASSPQSNTEAFF
. | . | TRBJ1-5 | TRBV28 | TGTGCCAGCAGTTTCGGACAGCCAGGACAGCCCCAGCATTTT | CASSFGQPGQPQHF
. | . | TRBJ2-7 | TRBV7-2 | TGTGCCAGCAGCTCCTTACCAGACTGGGGGAATGTGGTCTACGAGCAGTACTTC | CASSSLPDWGNVVYEQYF
few | . | TRBJ2-7 | TRBV29-1 | TGCAGCGTTGAAGTGTCGAGGGACGAGCAGTACTTC | CSVEVSRDEQYF
few | . | TRBJ2-2 | TRBV27 | TGTGCCAGCACTAGCCCTCGAGGGGAGCTGTTTTTT | CASTSPRGELFF
. | . | TRBJ1-2 | TRBV7-9 | TGTGCCAGCAGCTTGTCGGGGGGCTACACCTTC | CASSLSGGYTF
. | TRBD2 | TRBJ2-1 | TRBV18 | TGTGCCAGCTCACCACCAGGACTAGCGGGGAGGGAGGGTGAGCAGTTCTTC | CASSPPGLAGREGEQFF
. | TRBD2 | TRBJ2-5 | TRBV13 | TGTGCCAGCAGCTTACGGGGGAGGGTTGAGACCCAGTACTTC | CASSLRGRVETQYF
. | . | TRBJ2-7 | TRBV28 | TGTGCCAGCAGTTCCACTAGCAGGAATCCCTACGAGCAGTACTTC | CASSSTSRNPYEQYF
. | . | TRBJ2-3 | TRBV5-1 | TGCGCCAGCAGCTTGGTAGCAGACACTATACGAGATACGCAGTATTTT | CASSLVADTIRDTQYF
few | TRBD2 | TRBJ2-7 | TRBV7-8 | TGTGCCAGCAGCTTTGACCTTGGCGGGAGGGTCGGCTACGAGCAGTACTTC | CASSFDLGGRVGYEQYF
few | . | TRBJ2-3 | TRBV15 | TGTGCCATCGAACTAGGTCCTAGCACAGATACGCAGTATTTT | CAIELGPSTDTQYF
. | TRBD1 | TRBJ2-2 | TRBV7-6 | TGTGCCAGCAGCAACCTTAGACAGGGCTATGTTAGCACCGGGGAGCTGTTTTTT | CASSNLRQGYVSTGELFF
few | . | TRBJ2-6 | TRBV4-3 | TGCGCCAGCAGCCCAAAGTCAGGGTCTGGGGCCAACGTCCTGACTTTC | CASSPKSGSGANVLTF
few | . | TRBJ2-5 | TRBV10-3 | TGTGCCATCAGTGGGGACCAAGAGACCCAGTACTTC | CAISGDQETQYF
. | TRBD2 | TRBJ2-1 | TRBV5-6 | TGTGCCAGCAGCTGGGCGCTGATGGGCGGGAGTTTCTCCTACAATGAGCAGTTCTTC | CASSWALMGGSFSYNEQFF
. | . | TRBJ2-1 | TRBV4-2 | TGTGCCAGCAGCCAAGCCCCCGGGGATTACAATGAGCAGTTCTTC | CASSQAPGDYNEQFF
many | . | TRBJ1-5 | TRBV7-2 | TGTGCCAGCAGCTTAGAGGGTTATAGCAATCAGCCCCAGCATTTT | CASSLEGYSNQPQHF
. | . | TRBJ1-1 | TRBV19 | TGTGCCAATAGTATTTTTTCAGGGTCGAACACTGAAGCTTTCTTT | CANSIFSGSNTEAFF
. | . | TRBJ1-3 | TRBV7-9 | TGTGCCAGCAGCCAAGGACTGACGAGCTCTGGAAACACCATATATTTT | CASSQGLTSSGNTIYF
. | TRBD2 | TRBJ2-1 | TRBV28 | TGTGCCAGCAGTTTTGGGACTAGCGGGATGGTCGCCTACAATGAGCAGTTCTTC | CASSFGTSGMVAYNEQFF
. | . | TRBJ1-1 | TRBV9 | TGTGCCAGCAGCGTAGGGGAGACGGCCTTCACTGAAGCTTTCTTT | CASSVGETAFTEAFF
. | . | TRBJ2-6 | TRBV28 | TGTGCCAGTTTAGCTGGTAGCTCTGGGGCCAACGTCCTGACTTTC | CASLAGSSGANVLTF
. | . | TRBJ1-3 | TRBV2 | TGTGCCAGCAGTGCCCAGTTTGTCTCTGGAAACACCATATATTTT | CASSAQFVSGNTIYF
. | . | TRBJ2-1 | TRBV19 | TGTGCCAGTACCATAGGAGGAAATGAGCAGTTCTTC | CASTIGGNEQFF
. | TRBD1 | TRBJ2-4 | TRBV4-3 | TGCGCCAGCAGCCAAGCAGGGACAGGGTCGAGCATTCAGTACTTC | CASSQAGTGSSIQYF
few | TRBD1 | TRBJ2-7 | TRBV19 | TGTGCCAGTAGTATGGCAGGGGGCTCCTACGAGCAGTACTTC | CASSMAGGSYEQYF
. | . | TRBJ2-1 | TRBV6-5 | TGTGCCAGCAGTTACCAACGGGATTACAGCTACAATGAGCAGTTCTTC | CASSYQRDYSYNEQFF
. | . | TRBJ2-7 | TRBV10-2 | TGCGCCAGCAGCAGCTCCGGCTACGAGCAGTACTTC | CASSSSGYEQYF